This TCR beta chain was obtained from a study of T cell clonality in common variable immunodeficiency (dated by TCRdb to between 2014 and 2017). Study-level results and caveats: Healthy controls shared more TCRbeta clones with each other than CVID subjects shared among themselves (p < 0.0001). It was noted by the authors that sequencing of the repertoires of T cell subpopulations would be needed to clarify the cause of the increased clonality in CVID. Patient heterogeneity within the CVID cohort put limits on correlating repertoire features with clinical complications. Reportedly, TCRbeta sequences from CVID had fewer deletions and N-nucleotide insertions, and highly modified clones with 13 or more V deletions were absent from CVID. Despite equal DNA input, controls averaged roughly 84,000 unique sequences per sample versus about 30,000 in CVID samples. Compared with healthy controls, CVID subjects showed increased TCRbeta clonality (t-test p = 0.018), a feature most characteristic of about a third of subjects.

From a lookup of the germline V gene, CDR1 and CDR2 are ENHRY and SYGVKD. The CDR3 runs 17 residues from the cysteine to the phenylalanine. The DNA covers only part of the CDR3, 42 bases in frame from base 1. At the junction V is shortened by 5 bases and J by 1 base; bases outside the gene matches: 6. CVID samples and control samples contributed equivalent amounts of genomic DNA as sequencing input. For every sample, a 60 bp segment covering the rearranged TCRbeta CDR3 region was amplified and then sequenced. The immunoSEQ assay, a bias-corrected multiplex PCR with high-throughput sequencing, was employed for TCRbeta amplification. Regarding the original processing steps: Each unique nucleotide sequence was treated as a clone and annotated with V, D and J genes, copy number and frequency. Sequences were labeled productive if in frame, and non-productive if out of frame or containing stop codons. As previously described, Shannon's entropy was used to calculate clonality. Mean CDR3 Kyte-Doolittle hydropathy was derived from the predicted amino acid sequences of productive clones. Scaled V gene usage was hierarchically clustered using Manhattan distance and complete linkage with the R hclust function. Sharing of clones by CDR3 amino acid sequence was evaluated by resampling 12 repertoires per group over 100 rounds. The repertoires were searched for over 55 published EBV-specific and approximately 240 published CMV-specific TCRbeta sequences. After a couple of CVID samples that produced fewer than 10,000 sequences were dropped from the analysis, 42 CVID repertoires remained. This is the immuneACCESS table as TCRdb keeps it, with only in-frame sequences that have V and J called. A part of the clones is gone; compared with another copy, unresolved V genes explain less than half, and the rest is unexplained. V and J calls and clone size are given by that table; D and trimming were obtained from the DNA. This sample has under 50,000 clones in the table, none counted a single time. The ten most abundant clones make up 2% to 2.5% of the sample.

Most CVID patients and most healthy controls were of Caucasian heritage. Heparinized peripheral whole blood samples of about 5 to 8 ml were obtained from each donor. Genomic DNA from adults with common variable immune deficiency (CVID) and from healthy adult controls was used to sequence TCRbeta CDR3 repertoires. The control group was made up of roughly 22 healthy adult volunteers (roughly ten male and some 12 female) whose ages ranged from about 20 to 66 years, with a mean age of approximately 35. Diluted blood was density-centrifuged over Hypaque 1077 or Ficoll-Paque to isolate peripheral blood mononuclear cells. Unsorted mononuclear cells served as the source of genomic DNA, which was extracted either by Qiagen column purification or by a centrifugation-based method. With respect to this clone: Its antigen remains unidentified. The CDR3 extends 3 residues past the end of the read, so its final part is completed from the germline J gene.

The clonotype was recovered from a person aged 18 to 75 in good health. Recombination joined TRBV10-3 with TRBJ2-1; TRBD2 matches 12 bases in the middle. The sequenced sample consisted of peripheral blood mononuclear cells. The CDR3 corresponds to CAISSSGGAWSYNEQFF. The CDR3 DNA, read in part, is TGTGCCATCAGTTCTAGCGGGGGGGCCTGGTCCTACAATGAG.